The TCR beta chain under discussion was sequenced for a study of cytomegalovirus exposure and HLA in healthy donors. Study observations and caveats: The authors excluded some V segments, including TRBV6-2 and TRBV6-3, as indistinguishable.

Note on this clone: The target antigen is unknown. Compared with germline, one end of the junction differs, possibly owing to a read error.

The PCR had 60 Vbeta and 13 Jbeta primers. Only in-frame clones appear in the TCRdb table, and some are missing; sequencing was by immunoSEQ multiplex PCR. The table records over 95,000 clones, around three quarters of them present only once. The CDR3 spans 16 residues. Germline values: CDR1 SEHNR, CDR2 FQNEAQ (reference sequence). The genes are TRBV7-9 and TRBJ1-3, with D perhaps TRBD1 (6 bases). Sequencing used PBMCs. The origin of this receptor is a human donor in good health. Here the CDR3 reads CSSSLHGTSSGNTIYF. Written as DNA, the CDR3 is TGTTCCAGCAGCCTACACGGGACATCTTCTGGAAACACCATATATTTT. Supplemented by reference TRBV7-9 and TRBJ1-3, the full variable domain reads DTGVSQNPRHKITKRGQNVTFRCDPISEHNRLYWYRQTLGQGPEFLTYFQNEAQLEKSRLLSDRFSAERPKGSFSTLEIQRTEQGDSAMYLCSSSLHGTSSGNTIYFGEGSWLTVV.